The clone carrying this TCR beta chain was found many times. The data were obtained in a study of identical twins. TCRdb re-called the 5' RACE reads with MiXCR, one entry per CDR3 protein. Of about 690,000 distinct CDR3 sequences in the sample, around 5.7% were seen once. The CDR3 is made up of 14 amino acids. Germline-derived CDR1 and CDR2 are SQVTM and ANQGSEA. V shed 6 bases and J 4 bases; nucleotides not matched to a gene: 3. The chain joins TRBV29-1 to TRBJ2-1; 13 bases line up with TRBD2. Sequencing was performed on naive T cells sorted from blood. This TCR was recovered from a man aged 18 to 29 in good health. CDR3 region: CSVRTSGSYNEQFF. CDR3 bases: TGCAGCGTGAGGACTAGCGGGAGTTACAATGAGCAGTTCTTC.